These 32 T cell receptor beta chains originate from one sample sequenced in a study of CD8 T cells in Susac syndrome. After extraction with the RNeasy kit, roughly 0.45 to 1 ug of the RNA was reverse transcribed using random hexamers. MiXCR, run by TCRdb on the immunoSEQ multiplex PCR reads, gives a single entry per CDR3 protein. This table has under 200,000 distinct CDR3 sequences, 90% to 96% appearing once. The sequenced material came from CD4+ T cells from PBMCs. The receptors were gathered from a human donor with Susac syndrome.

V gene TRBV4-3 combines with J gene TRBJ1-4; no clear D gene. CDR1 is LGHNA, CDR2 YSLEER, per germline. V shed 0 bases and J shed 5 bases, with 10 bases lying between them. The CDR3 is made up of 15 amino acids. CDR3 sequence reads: CASSQESRQNEKLFF. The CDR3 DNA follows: TGCGCCAGCAGCCAAGAGTCCAGGCAGAATGAAAAACTGTTTTTT.

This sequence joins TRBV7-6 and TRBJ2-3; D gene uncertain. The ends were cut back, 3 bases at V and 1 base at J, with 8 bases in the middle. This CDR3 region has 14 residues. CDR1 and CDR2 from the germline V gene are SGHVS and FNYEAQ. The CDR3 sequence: CASSLGQGTDTQYF. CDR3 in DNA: TGTGCCAGCAGCTTGGGCCAGGGCACAGATACGCAGTATTTT.

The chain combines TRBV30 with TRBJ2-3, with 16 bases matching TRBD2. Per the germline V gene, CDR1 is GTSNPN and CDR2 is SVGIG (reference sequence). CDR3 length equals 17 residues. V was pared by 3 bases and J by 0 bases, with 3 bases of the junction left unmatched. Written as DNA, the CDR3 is TGTGCCTGGAGGGGACTAGCGGGGGGGGCTAGCACAGATACGCAGTATTTT. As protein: CAWRGLAGGASTDTQYF.

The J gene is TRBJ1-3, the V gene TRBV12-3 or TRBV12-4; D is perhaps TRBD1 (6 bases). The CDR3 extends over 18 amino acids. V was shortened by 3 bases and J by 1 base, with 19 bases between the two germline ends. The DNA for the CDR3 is TGTGCCAGCAGTTTTCGGGACACTTGGATAGAATCTGGAAACACCATATATTTT. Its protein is CASSFRDTWIESGNTIYF.

The CDR3 sequence: CASRSGTGGSGANVLTF. Written as DNA, the CDR3 is TGTGCCAGCAGGTCAGGGACAGGGGGTTCTGGGGCCAACGTCCTGACTTTC. The chain recombines TRBV6-1 with TRBJ2-6; 11 bases are a match to TRBD1. Germline CDR1 and CDR2: MNHNS and SASEGT. The CDR3 totals 17 residues. V gave up 6 bases and J gave up 1 base; unmatched junction bases: 5.

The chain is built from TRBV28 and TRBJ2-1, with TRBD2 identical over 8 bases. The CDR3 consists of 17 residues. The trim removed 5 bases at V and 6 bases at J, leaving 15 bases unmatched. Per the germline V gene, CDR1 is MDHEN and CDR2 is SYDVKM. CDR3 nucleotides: TGTGCCAGCAGTATGACCCGGGGGTTGAGCGGGAGCAATGAGCAGTTCTTC. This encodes CASSMTRGLSGSNEQFF. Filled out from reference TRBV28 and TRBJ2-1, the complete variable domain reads DVKVTQSSRYLVKRTGEKVFLECVQDMDHENMFWYRQDPGLGLRLIYFSYDVKMKEKGDIPEGYSVSREKKERFSLILESASTNQTSMYLCASSMTRGLSGSNEQFFGPGTRLTVL.

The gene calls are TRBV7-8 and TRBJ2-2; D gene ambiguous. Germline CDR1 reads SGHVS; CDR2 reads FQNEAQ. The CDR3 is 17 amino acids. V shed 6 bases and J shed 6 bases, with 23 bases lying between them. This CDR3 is CASSPALNAQVPGELFF. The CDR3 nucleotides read TGTGCCAGCAGTCCCGCCTTAAATGCACAAGTCCCCGGGGAGCTGTTTTTT.

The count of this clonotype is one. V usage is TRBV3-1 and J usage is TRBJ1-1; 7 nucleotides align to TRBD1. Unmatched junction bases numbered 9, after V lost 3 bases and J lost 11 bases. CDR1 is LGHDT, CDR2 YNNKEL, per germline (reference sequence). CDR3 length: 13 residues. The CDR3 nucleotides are TGTGCCAGCAGCCAGGGGATCATACAGGGGGCTTTCTTT. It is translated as CASSQGIIQGAFF.

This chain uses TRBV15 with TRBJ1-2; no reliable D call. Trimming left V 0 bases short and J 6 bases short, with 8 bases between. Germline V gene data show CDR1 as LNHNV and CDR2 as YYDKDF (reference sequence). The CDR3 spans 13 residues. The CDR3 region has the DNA TGTGCCACCAGCAGAGATCAATCGGATGGCTACACCTTC. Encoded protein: CATSRDQSDGYTF.

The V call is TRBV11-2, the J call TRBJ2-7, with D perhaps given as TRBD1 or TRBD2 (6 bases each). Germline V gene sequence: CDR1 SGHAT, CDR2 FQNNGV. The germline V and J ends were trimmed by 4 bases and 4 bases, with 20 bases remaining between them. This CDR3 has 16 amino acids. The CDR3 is CASSSPPPRGRYEQYF. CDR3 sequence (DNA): TGTGCCAGCAGCTCACCCCCCCCACGGGGGCGGTACGAGCAGTACTTC.

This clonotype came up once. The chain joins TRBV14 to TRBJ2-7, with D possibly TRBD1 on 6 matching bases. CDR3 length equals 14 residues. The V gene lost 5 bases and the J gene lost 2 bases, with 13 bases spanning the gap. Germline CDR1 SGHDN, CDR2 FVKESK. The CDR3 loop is CASSARGTAYEQYF. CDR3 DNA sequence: TGTGCCAGCAGCGCCAGGGGTACGGCCTACGAGCAGTACTTC.

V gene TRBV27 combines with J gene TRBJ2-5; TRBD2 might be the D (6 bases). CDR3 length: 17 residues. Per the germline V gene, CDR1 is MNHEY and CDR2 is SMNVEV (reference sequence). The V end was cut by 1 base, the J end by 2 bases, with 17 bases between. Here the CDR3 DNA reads TGTGCCAGCAGTTTATGGGTACGGGGGAAAAAACAAGAGACCCAGTACTTC. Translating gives CASSLWVRGKKQETQYF.

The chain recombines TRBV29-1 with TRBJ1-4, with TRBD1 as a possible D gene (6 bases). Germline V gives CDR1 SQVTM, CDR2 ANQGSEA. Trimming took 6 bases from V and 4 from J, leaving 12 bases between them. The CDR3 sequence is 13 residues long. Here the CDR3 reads CSVETGFNEKLFF. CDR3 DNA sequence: TGCAGCGTGGAAACAGGGTTTAATGAAAAACTGTTTTTT.

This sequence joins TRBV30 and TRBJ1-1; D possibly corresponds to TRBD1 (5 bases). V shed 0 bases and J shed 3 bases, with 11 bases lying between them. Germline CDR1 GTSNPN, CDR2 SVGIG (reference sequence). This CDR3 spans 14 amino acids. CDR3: CAWSVTLGDTEAFF. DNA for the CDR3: TGTGCCTGGAGTGTTACATTGGGGGACACTGAAGCTTTCTTT.

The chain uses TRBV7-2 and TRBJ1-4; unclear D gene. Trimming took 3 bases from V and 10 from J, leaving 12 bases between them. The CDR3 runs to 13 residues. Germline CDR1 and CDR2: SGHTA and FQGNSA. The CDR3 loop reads CASSFDPGGKLFF. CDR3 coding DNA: TGTGCCAGCAGCTTCGACCCGGGTGGAAAACTGTTTTTT.

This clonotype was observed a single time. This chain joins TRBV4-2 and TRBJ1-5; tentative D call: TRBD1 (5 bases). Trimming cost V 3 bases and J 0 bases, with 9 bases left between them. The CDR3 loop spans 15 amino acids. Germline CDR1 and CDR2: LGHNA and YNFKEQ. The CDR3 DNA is TGTGCCAGCAGCCAGGGGGGGGATAGCAATCAGCCCCAGCATTTT. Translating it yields CASSQGGDSNQPQHF.

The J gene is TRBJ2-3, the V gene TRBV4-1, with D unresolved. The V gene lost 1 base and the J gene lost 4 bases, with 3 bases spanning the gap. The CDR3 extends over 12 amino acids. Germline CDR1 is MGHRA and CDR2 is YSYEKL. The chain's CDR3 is CASSQVPDTQYF. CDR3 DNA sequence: TGCGCCAGCAGCCAAGTTCCAGATACGCAGTATTTT.

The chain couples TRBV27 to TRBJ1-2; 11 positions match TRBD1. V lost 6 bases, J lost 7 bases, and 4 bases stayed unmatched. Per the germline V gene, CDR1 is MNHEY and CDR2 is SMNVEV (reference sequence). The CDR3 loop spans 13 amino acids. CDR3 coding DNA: TGTGCCAGCAGGGGGACAGGGGGTGTTGGCTACACCTTC. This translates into CASRGTGGVGYTF.

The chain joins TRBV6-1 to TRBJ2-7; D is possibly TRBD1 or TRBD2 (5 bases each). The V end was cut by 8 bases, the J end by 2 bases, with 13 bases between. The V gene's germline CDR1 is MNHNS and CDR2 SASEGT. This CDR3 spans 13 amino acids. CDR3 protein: CASGAGPPYEQYF. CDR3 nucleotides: TGTGCCAGCGGGGCGGGTCCCCCCTACGAGCAGTACTTC.

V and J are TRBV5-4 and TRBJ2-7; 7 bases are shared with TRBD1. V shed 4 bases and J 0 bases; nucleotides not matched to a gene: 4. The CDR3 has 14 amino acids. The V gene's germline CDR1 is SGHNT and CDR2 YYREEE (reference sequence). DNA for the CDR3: TGTGCCAGCAGCCCGGGACAGAGCTCCTACGAGCAGTACTTC. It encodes CASSPGQSSYEQYF.

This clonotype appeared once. CDR3 in DNA: TGTGCCAGCAGCCACCAGCGGGGGGGTGCAGATACGCAGTATTTT. Its translation is CASSHQRGGADTQYF. The J gene is TRBJ2-3, the V gene TRBV3-1; 10 bases align to TRBD2. V was clipped by 3 bases and J by 4 bases; unmatched bases: 4. This CDR3 has 15 residues. Germline assignment: CDR1 LGHDT and CDR2 YNNKEL (reference sequence).

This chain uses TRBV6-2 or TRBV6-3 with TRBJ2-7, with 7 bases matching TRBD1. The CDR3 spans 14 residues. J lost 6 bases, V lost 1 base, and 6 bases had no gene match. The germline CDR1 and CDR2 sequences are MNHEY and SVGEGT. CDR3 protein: CASSYLATGTEQYF. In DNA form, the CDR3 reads TGTGCCAGCAGTTACTTGGCGACAGGGACCGAGCAGTACTTC.

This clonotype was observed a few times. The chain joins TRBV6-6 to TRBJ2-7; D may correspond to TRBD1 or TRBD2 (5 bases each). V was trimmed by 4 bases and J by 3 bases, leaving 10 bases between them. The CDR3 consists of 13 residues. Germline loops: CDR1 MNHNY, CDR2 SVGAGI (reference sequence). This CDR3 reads CASSWAGSYEQYF. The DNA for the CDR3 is TGTGCCAGCAGTTGGGCAGGGAGCTACGAGCAGTACTTC.

The DNA of the CDR3 is TGTGCCAGCAGCGTCGAACAGGGGAACACTGAAGCTTTCTTT. This gives the protein CASSVEQGNTEAFF. V usage is TRBV5-4 and J usage is TRBJ1-1; weak D call: TRBD1 (6 bases). Germline V gives CDR1 SGHNT, CDR2 YYREEE (reference sequence). Trimming took off 4 bases at V and 1 base at J, with 11 bases between the two ends. CDR3 size: 14 residues. Supplemented by reference TRBV5-4 and TRBJ1-1, the full variable domain reads ETGVTQSPTHLIKTRGQQVTLRCSSQSGHNTVSWYQQALGQGPQFIFQYYREEENGRGNFPPRFSGLQFPNYSSELNVNALELDDSALYLCASSVEQGNTEAFFGQGTRLTVV.

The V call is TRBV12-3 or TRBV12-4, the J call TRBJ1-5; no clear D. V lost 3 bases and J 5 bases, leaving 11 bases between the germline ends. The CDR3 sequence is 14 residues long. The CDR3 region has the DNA TGTGCCAGCAGTTTTTCAGCAAACGATCAGCCCCAGCATTTT. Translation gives CASSFSANDQPQHF.

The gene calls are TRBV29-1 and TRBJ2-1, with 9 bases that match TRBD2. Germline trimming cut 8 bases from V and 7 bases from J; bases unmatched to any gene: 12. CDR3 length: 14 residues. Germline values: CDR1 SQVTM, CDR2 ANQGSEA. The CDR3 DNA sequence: TGCAGCATTACCGGGACTAGCCGGCGGAATGAGCAGTTCTTC. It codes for CSITGTSRRNEQFF.

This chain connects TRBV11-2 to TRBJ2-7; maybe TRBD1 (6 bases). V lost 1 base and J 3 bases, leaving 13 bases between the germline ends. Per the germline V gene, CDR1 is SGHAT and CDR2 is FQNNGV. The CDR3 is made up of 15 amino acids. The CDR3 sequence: CASSLVGALVYEQYF. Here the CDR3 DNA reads TGTGCCAGCAGCTTAGTGGGGGCTCTTGTCTACGAGCAGTACTTC.

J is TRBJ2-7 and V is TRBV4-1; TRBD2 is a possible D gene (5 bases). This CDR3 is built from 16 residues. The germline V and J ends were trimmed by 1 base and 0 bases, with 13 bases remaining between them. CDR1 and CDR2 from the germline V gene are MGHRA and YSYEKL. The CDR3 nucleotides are TGCGCCAGCAGCCAAGGTCCCGGGATCAGCTCCTACGAGCAGTACTTC. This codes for CASSQGPGISSYEQYF.

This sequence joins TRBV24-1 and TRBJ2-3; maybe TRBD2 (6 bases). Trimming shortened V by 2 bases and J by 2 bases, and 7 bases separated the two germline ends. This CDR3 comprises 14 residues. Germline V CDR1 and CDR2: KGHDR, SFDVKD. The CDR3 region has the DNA TGTGCCACCAGTGATTCACTAGCCACAGATACGCAGTATTTT. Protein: CATSDSLATDTQYF.

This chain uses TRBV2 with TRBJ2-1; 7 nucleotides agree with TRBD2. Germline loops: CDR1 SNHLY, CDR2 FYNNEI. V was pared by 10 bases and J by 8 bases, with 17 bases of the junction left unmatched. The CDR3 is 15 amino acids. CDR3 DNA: TGTGCCACCCGGGACTACACCGCCACATACGATGAGCAGTTCTTC. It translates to CATRDYTATYDEQFF. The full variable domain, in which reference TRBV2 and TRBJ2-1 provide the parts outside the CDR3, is EPEVTQTPSHQVTQMGQEVILRCVPISNHLYFYWYRQILGQKVEFLVSFYNNEISEKSEIFDDQFSVERPDGSNFTLKIRSTKLEDSAMYFCATRDYTATYDEQFFGPGTRLTVL.

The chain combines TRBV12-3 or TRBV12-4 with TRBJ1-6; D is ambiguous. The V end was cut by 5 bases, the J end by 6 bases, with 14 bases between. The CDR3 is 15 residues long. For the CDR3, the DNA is TGTGCCAGCAGTCCCACAAGGACCAGTAATTCACCCCTCCACTTT. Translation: CASSPTRTSNSPLHF.

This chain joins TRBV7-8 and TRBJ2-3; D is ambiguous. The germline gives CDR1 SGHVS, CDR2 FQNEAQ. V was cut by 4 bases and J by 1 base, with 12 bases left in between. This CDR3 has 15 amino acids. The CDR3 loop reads CASSWPTLRTDTQYF. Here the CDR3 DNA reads TGTGCCAGCAGCTGGCCGACGTTGCGCACAGATACGCAGTATTTT.